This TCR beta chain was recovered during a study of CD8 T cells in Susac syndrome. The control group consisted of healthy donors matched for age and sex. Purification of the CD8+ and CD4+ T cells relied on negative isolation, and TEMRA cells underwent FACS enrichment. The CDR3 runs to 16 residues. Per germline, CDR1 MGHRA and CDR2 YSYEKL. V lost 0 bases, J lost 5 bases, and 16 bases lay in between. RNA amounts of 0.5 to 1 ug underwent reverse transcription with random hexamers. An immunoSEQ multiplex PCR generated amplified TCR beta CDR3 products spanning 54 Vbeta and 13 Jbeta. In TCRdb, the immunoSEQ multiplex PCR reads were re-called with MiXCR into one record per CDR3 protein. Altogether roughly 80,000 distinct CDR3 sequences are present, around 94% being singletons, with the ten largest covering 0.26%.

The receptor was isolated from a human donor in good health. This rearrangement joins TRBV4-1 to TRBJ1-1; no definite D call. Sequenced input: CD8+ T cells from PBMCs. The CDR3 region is CASSQDGLRARTEAFF. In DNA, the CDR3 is TGCGCCAGCAGCCAAGATGGGCTCCGGGCACGAACTGAAGCTTTCTTT.